This T cell receptor beta chain is from a study of cytomegalovirus exposure and HLA in healthy donors. Clones were read by immunoSEQ multiplex PCR, and TCRdb kept only the in-frame ones, dropping some. The data contain almost 200,000 clones, about 81% of them singletons. Comments on this clone: Its antigen is as yet unknown.

The study's findings and limits: The study labeled 170 or so TCR beta chains cytomegalovirus-associated.

The clonotype originates from a woman aged 25 to 39 in good health and CMV-seronegative. The specimen was PBMCs.

The CDR3 reads CASSLEGQGSGNTIYF. The CDR3 DNA is TGCGCCAGCAGCTTGGAAGGACAGGGATCTGGAAACACCATATATTTT. The chain couples TRBV5-1 to TRBJ1-3; TRBD1 aligns across 8 bases. V lost 0 bases and J lost 1; bases outside the gene matches: 3. The V gene's germline CDR1 is SGHRS and CDR2 YFSETQ. The CDR3 length is 16 residues.